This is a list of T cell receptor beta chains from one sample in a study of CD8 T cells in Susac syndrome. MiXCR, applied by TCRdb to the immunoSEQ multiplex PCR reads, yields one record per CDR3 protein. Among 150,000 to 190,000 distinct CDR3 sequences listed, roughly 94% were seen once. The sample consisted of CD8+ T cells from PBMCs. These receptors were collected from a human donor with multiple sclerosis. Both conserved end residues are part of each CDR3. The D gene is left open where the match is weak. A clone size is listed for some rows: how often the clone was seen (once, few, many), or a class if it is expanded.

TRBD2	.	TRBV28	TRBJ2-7	CASRLLAGALGEQYF	TGTGCCAGCAGACTCCTAGCGGGGGCCCTGGGCGAGCAGTACTTC
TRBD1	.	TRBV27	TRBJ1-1	CASSLDRVAEAFF	TGTGCCAGCAGTTTAGACAGGGTGGCTGAAGCTTTCTTT
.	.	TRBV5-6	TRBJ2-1	CASSLPTGVGGNEQFF	TGTGCCAGCAGCTTGCCAACCGGCGTCGGAGGCAATGAGCAGTTCTTC
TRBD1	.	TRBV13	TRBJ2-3	CASSASRTGGSDTQYF	TGTGCCAGCAGCGCCTCCCGGACAGGGGGTTCAGATACGCAGTATTTT
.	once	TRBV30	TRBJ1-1	CAWSQGITEAFF	TGTGCCTGGAGTCAGGGGATCACTGAAGCTTTCTTT
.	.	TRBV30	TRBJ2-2	CAWSPPGWNTGELFF	TGTGCCTGGAGTCCCCCCGGGTGGAACACCGGGGAGCTGTTTTTT
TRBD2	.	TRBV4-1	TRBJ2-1	CASSQAGGTYNEQFF	TGCGCCAGCAGCCAAGCGGGGGGGACTTACAATGAGCAGTTCTTC
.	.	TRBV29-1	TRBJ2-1	CSVEVERNNEQFF	TGCAGCGTTGAAGTTGAACGGAACAATGAGCAGTTCTTC
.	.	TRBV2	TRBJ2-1	CASSSWGIPNDNEQFF	TGTGCCAGCAGTTCCTGGGGGATACCCAACGACAATGAGCAGTTCTTC
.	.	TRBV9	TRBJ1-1	CASNPQGPNTEAFF	TGTGCCAGCAACCCTCAGGGACCGAACACTGAAGCTTTCTTT
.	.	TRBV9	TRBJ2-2	CASQPAGYTGELFF	TGTGCCAGCCAACCGGCGGGTTACACCGGGGAGCTGTTTTTT
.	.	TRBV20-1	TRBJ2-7	CSAPDTSYEQYF	TGCAGTGCCCCGGACACGAGCTACGAGCAGTACTTC
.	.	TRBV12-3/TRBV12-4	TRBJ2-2	CASINPRGELFF	TGTGCCAGCATCAATCCCCGCGGGGAGCTGTTTTTT
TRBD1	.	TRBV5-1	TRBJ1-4	CASSSRQGKGYNEKLFF	TGCGCCAGCAGCTCCCGACAGGGAAAAGGGTATAATGAAAAACTGTTTTTT
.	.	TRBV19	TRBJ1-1	CASSIGDFTSFF	TGTGCCAGTAGTATCGGGGATTTTACATCTTTCTTT
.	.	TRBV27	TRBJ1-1	CASIRGPTEAFF	TGTGCCAGCATCCGGGGGCCAACTGAAGCTTTCTTT
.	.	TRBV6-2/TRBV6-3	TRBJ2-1	CASSYSRSAALVEQFF	TGTGCCAGCAGTTACTCTCGTAGCGCGGCCCTGGTTGAGCAGTTCTTC
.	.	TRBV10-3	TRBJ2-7	CAIGVGGNEQYF	TGTGCCATCGGCGTAGGAGGCAACGAGCAGTACTTC
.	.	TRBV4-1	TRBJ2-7	CASSHDREQYF	TGCGCCAGCAGCCACGACAGGGAGCAGTACTTC
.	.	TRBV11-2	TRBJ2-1	CASSLQLRQFF	TGTGCCAGCAGCTTACAACTTCGGCAGTTCTTC
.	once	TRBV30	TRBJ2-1	CAWSLGDNEQFF	TGTGCCTGGAGTTTGGGAGACAATGAGCAGTTCTTC
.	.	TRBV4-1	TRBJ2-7	CASSPQARGGYEQYF	TGCGCCAGCAGCCCCCAGGCGCGGGGAGGCTACGAGCAGTACTTC
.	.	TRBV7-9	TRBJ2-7	CASSLKGDEQYF	TGTGCCAGCAGCTTAAAGGGGGACGAGCAGTACTTC
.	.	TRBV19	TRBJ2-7	CASRGSYEQYF	TGTGCCAGTCGTGGCAGTTACGAGCAGTACTTC
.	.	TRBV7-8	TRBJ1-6	CASSFESAYNSPLHF	TGTGCCAGCAGCTTTGAGAGCGCTTATAATTCACCCCTCCACTTT
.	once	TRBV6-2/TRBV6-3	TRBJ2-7	CATKGQSYEQYF	TGTGCCACCAAAGGACAATCCTACGAGCAGTACTTC
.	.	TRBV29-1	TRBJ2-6	CSVNGYGANVLTF	TGCAGCGTCAACGGTTACGGGGCCAACGTCCTGACTTTC
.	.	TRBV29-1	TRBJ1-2	CSVEEGSRPGYTF	TGCAGCGTTGAAGAAGGGTCTCGACCTGGCTACACCTTC
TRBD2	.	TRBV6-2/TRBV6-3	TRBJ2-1	CASSYSGLAGTSYNEQFF	TGTGCCAGCAGTTACTCCGGACTAGCGGGGACCTCCTACAATGAGCAGTTCTTC
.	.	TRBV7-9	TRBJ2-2	CASSLEQGSGELFF	TGTGCCAGCAGCTTAGAACAGGGCTCCGGGGAGCTGTTTTTT
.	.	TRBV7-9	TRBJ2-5	CASSSSDRQETQYF	TGTGCCAGCAGCTCATCCGACAGACAAGAGACCCAGTACTTC
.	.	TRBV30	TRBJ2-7	CAWSTPGTPSYEQYF	TGTGCCTGGAGTACCCCGGGAACCCCCTCCTACGAGCAGTACTTC
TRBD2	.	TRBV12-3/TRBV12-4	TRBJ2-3	CASSLELAGDTDTQYF	TGTGCCAGCAGTTTAGAACTAGCGGGGGATACAGATACGCAGTATTTT
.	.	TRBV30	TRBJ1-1	CAWSVLPAREAFF	TGTGCCTGGAGCGTCCTCCCAGCACGTGAAGCTTTCTTT
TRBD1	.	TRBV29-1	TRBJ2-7	CSVESQNRDRVSYEQYF	TGCAGCGTTGAATCTCAAAACCGGGACAGGGTTTCCTACGAGCAGTACTTC
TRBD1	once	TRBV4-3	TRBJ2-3	CASSQDGLGQSSTDTQYF	TGCGCCAGCAGCCAAGACGGGCTGGGACAGTCTAGCACAGATACGCAGTATTTT
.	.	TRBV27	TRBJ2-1	CASSLYRAYNEQFF	TGTGCCAGCAGTTTATACAGGGCATACAATGAGCAGTTCTTC
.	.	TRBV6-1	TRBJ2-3	CASSDKGGPVNTQYF	TGTGCCAGCAGTGATAAAGGGGGGCCGGTGAATACGCAGTATTTT
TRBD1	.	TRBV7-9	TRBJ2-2	CASSQTGVAGELFF	TGTGCCAGCAGCCAGACAGGGGTCGCCGGGGAGCTGTTTTTT
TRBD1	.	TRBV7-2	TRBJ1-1	CASNSRGQGNTEAFF	TGTGCCAGCAACTCAAGGGGACAGGGGAACACTGAAGCTTTCTTT
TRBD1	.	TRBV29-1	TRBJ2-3	CTGTGSTDTQYF	TGCACCGGGACAGGGAGCACAGATACGCAGTATTTT
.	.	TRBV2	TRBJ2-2	CASSEPRQLPLGGELFF	TGTGCCAGCAGTGAGCCTCGACAGCTTCCTCTAGGCGGGGAGCTGTTTTTT
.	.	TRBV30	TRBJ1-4	CAWSFAGEGEKLFF	TGTGCCTGGAGTTTCGCGGGAGAAGGCGAAAAACTGTTTTTT
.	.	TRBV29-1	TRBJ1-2	CSVDTQGIYGYTF	TGCAGCGTTGACACACAGGGAATCTATGGCTACACCTTC
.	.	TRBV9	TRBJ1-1	CASSLPVTEAFF	TGTGCCAGCAGCCTCCCTGTGACGGAAGCTTTCTTT